This note documents a single T cell receptor (beta chain) sequence. Germline CDR1 and CDR2: LNHDA and SQIVND (reference sequence). The CDR3 sequence is 15 residues long. Unmatched junction bases numbered 3, after V lost 4 bases and J lost 2 bases. This entry belongs to a study of blood T cell repertoires in COVID-19. TCRdb's table, derived via immunoSEQ multiplex PCR, lists solely in-frame clones and lacks some. This sample has about 170,000 clones, with 65% to 85% found just once. This sequence was found in a man in his 70s with active or convalescent COVID-19. The sequencing sample was made of peripheral blood. J is TRBJ2-1 and V is TRBV19; 9 bases agree with TRBD2. The CDR3 DNA reads TGTGCCAGTAGTACTAGCGGGACCCCCTACAATGAGCAGTTCTTC. Its protein is CASSTSGTPYNEQFF.